This T cell receptor beta chain originates from a study of beta chain features in type 1 diabetes. Of the isolated RNA, all was reverse transcribed, and so the sequenced material was expressed TCRB transcripts. Profiling relied on immunoSEQ multiplex PCR, and the TCRdb table lists in-frame clones only, not all of them. The sample holds nearly 250,000 clones, under 70% seen once. The germline V gene encodes CDR1 SQVTM and CDR2 ANQGSEA. Deletions cut 5 bases from V and 0 bases from J, with 11 bases between. The CDR3 contains 14 residues. This clone was recorded a few times. V usage is TRBV29-1 and J usage is TRBJ1-3; D is ambiguous. The source of this sequence is a man aged 25-40 years in good health. Sequencing input: naive CD4+ T cells from blood. The CDR3 loop reads CSVSLRYSGNTIYF. The CDR3 coding sequence is TGCAGCGTTTCCCTCCGCTACTCTGGAAACACCATATATTTT.